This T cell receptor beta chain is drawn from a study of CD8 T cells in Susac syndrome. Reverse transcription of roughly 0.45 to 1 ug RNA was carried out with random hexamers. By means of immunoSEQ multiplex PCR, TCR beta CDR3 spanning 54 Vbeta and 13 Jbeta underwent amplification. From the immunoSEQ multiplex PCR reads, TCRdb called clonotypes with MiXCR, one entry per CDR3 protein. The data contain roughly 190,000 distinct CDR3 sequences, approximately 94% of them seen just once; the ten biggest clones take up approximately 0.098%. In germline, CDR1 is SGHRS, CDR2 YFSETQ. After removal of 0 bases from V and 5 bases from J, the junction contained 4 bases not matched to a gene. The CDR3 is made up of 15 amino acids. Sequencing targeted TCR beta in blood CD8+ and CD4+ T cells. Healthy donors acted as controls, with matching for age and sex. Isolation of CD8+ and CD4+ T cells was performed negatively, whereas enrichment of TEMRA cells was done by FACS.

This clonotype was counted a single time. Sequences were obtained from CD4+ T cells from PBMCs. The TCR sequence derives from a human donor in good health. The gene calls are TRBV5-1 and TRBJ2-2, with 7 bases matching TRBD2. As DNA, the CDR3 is TGCGCCAGCAGCTTGGCCGTCGGGGGGACCGGGGAGCTGTTTTTT. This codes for CASSLAVGGTGELFF.